These T cell receptor beta chains were read from a single sample in a study of blood T cells in healthy people across ages. TCRdb itself ran the 5' RACE reads through MiXCR, one entry per CDR3 protein. The profile shows 1.5 million to 2 million distinct CDR3 sequences, 28% of them singletons. Sequenced input: blood. Receptors were obtained from a woman in her thirties in good health. Each CDR3 is given with its conserved first and last residue. The order of the fields is J gene, clone size, V gene, D gene, CDR3 protein, CDR3 DNA. A D gene is named only where the DNA matches it firmly. Expanded clones get a size class; other rows say once, few or many, or leave the size out.

j_gene: TRBJ2-1
abundance: -
v_gene: TRBV10-2
d_gene: -
CDR3aa: CASKGLEGGYYNEQFF
CDR3nt: TGCGCCAGCAAAGGCTTGGAAGGCGGTTACTACAATGAGCAGTTCTTC

j_gene: TRBJ1-2
abundance: -
v_gene: TRBV28
d_gene: -
CDR3aa: CASRQEGPYGYTF
CDR3nt: TGTGCCAGCCGGCAGGAGGGCCCCTATGGCTACACCTTC

j_gene: TRBJ1-4
abundance: -
v_gene: TRBV20-1
d_gene: -
CDR3aa: CSARSRDTYNEKLFF
CDR3nt: TGCAGTGCTAGGTCGAGGGACACCTATAATGAAAAACTGTTTTTT

j_gene: TRBJ2-1
abundance: -
v_gene: TRBV13
d_gene: -
CDR3aa: CASNLLGSYNEQFF
CDR3nt: TGTGCCAGCAACTTGCTAGGCTCCTACAATGAGCAGTTCTTC

j_gene: TRBJ2-5
abundance: few
v_gene: TRBV7-2
d_gene: -
CDR3aa: CASSLEGRASAHGGQYF
CDR3nt: TGTGCCAGCAGCTTAGAGGGTCGGGCTAGCGCCCATGGGGGCCAGTACTTC

j_gene: TRBJ2-1
abundance: few
v_gene: TRBV9
d_gene: TRBD1
CDR3aa: CASSDDPDHRGSSYNEQFF
CDR3nt: TGTGCCAGCAGCGACGACCCTGACCACAGGGGGAGCTCCTACAATGAGCAGTTCTTC

j_gene: TRBJ1-5
abundance: many
v_gene: TRBV9
d_gene: -
CDR3aa: CASSVASNQPQHF
CDR3nt: TGTGCCAGCAGCGTAGCTAGCAATCAGCCCCAGCATTTT

j_gene: TRBJ1-2
abundance: few
v_gene: TRBV5-1
d_gene: TRBD1
CDR3aa: CASSPLASGGEGYTF
CDR3nt: TGCGCCAGCAGCCCCCTCGCCTCAGGGGGCGAGGGCTACACCTTC

j_gene: TRBJ1-4
abundance: -
v_gene: TRBV10-3
d_gene: -
CDR3aa: CAISESLVINEKLFF
CDR3nt: TGTGCCATCAGTGAGTCGTTGGTAATTAATGAAAAACTGTTTTTT

j_gene: TRBJ1-4
abundance: -
v_gene: TRBV4-3
d_gene: -
CDR3aa: CASSQDRAQWEKLFF
CDR3nt: TGCGCCAGCAGCCAAGATCGGGCCCAATGGGAAAAACTGTTTTTT

j_gene: TRBJ1-2
abundance: -
v_gene: TRBV7-9
d_gene: TRBD1
CDR3aa: CASSRPGTAQNGYTF
CDR3nt: TGTGCCAGCAGCCGACCCGGGACAGCGCAGAATGGCTACACCTTC

j_gene: TRBJ2-1
abundance: few
v_gene: TRBV12-3/TRBV12-4
d_gene: TRBD2
CDR3aa: CASSPLAGGGLEQFF
CDR3nt: TGTGCCAGCAGTCCTTTAGCGGGAGGGGGGCTTGAGCAGTTCTTC

j_gene: TRBJ1-5
abundance: few
v_gene: TRBV5-5
d_gene: -
CDR3aa: CASSFGLPPGPQHF
CDR3nt: TGTGCCAGCAGCTTCGGGCTCCCCCCCGGGCCCCAGCATTTT

j_gene: TRBJ2-7
abundance: -
v_gene: TRBV20-1
d_gene: -
CDR3aa: CSARPPTGPSYEQYF
CDR3nt: TGCAGTGCTAGACCGCCCACGGGACCCTCCTACGAGCAGTACTTC

j_gene: TRBJ2-7
abundance: -
v_gene: TRBV27
d_gene: -
CDR3aa: CASSLQTGIEQYF
CDR3nt: TGTGCCAGCAGTCTCCAAACAGGGATCGAGCAGTACTTC

j_gene: TRBJ2-5
abundance: -
v_gene: TRBV7-9
d_gene: -
CDR3aa: CASSSAYRFQDPLSETQYF
CDR3nt: TGTGCCAGCAGCTCGGCCTACAGGTTCCAGGATCCCCTTTCGGAGACCCAGTACTTC

j_gene: TRBJ2-5
abundance: -
v_gene: TRBV10-1
d_gene: -
CDR3aa: CASSDQNGETQYF
CDR3nt: TGCGCCAGCAGCGACCAGAACGGAGAGACCCAGTACTTC

j_gene: TRBJ2-5
abundance: -
v_gene: TRBV7-2
d_gene: TRBD1
CDR3aa: CASSAGTGWETQYF
CDR3nt: TGTGCCAGCAGCGCCGGGACAGGGTGGGAGACCCAGTACTTC

j_gene: TRBJ2-5
abundance: few
v_gene: TRBV7-2
d_gene: TRBD2
CDR3aa: CASSSLGLAENPTEEQYF
CDR3nt: TGTGCCAGCAGCTCCCTGGGACTAGCGGAGAACCCAACAGAAGAGCAGTACTTC

j_gene: TRBJ2-7
abundance: -
v_gene: TRBV25-1
d_gene: -
CDR3aa: CASSNAGKQYF
CDR3nt: TGTGCCAGCAGTAACGCGGGCAAGCAGTACTTC

j_gene: TRBJ2-7
abundance: -
v_gene: TRBV12-3/TRBV12-4
d_gene: -
CDR3aa: CAGSRPLGEQYF
CDR3nt: TGTGCCGGCAGCAGGCCCCTCGGGGAGCAGTACTTC

j_gene: TRBJ2-1
abundance: few
v_gene: TRBV18
d_gene: -
CDR3aa: CASSPEGLNEQFF
CDR3nt: TGTGCCAGCTCACCCGAGGGGCTCAATGAGCAGTTCTTC

j_gene: TRBJ2-5
abundance: few
v_gene: TRBV21-1
d_gene: -
CDR3aa: CASSKGQEQGQETQYF
CDR3nt: TGTGCCAGCAGCAAAGGTCAGGAACAGGGGCAAGAGACCCAGTACTTC

j_gene: TRBJ1-5
abundance: -
v_gene: TRBV7-9
d_gene: -
CDR3aa: CASVRERARKQPQHF
CDR3nt: TGTGCCAGCGTAAGGGAGAGGGCGAGGAAACAGCCCCAGCATTTT

j_gene: TRBJ1-2
abundance: -
v_gene: TRBV7-9
d_gene: -
CDR3aa: CASVASFRYTGKENVYTF
CDR3nt: TGTGCCAGCGTAGCGAGTTTCCGGTACACCGGGAAAGAGAATGTCTACACCTTC

j_gene: TRBJ2-4
abundance: few
v_gene: TRBV2
d_gene: -
CDR3aa: CASTQTGKSENIQYF
CDR3nt: TGTGCCAGCACCCAAACGGGGAAAAGCGAAAACATTCAGTACTTC

j_gene: TRBJ1-4
abundance: -
v_gene: TRBV20-1
d_gene: -
CDR3aa: CSAPLGGAAAANEKLFF
CDR3nt: TGCAGTGCCCCCCTTGGGGGGGCGGCCGCTGCTAATGAAAAACTGTTTTTT

j_gene: TRBJ1-5
abundance: -
v_gene: TRBV4-3
d_gene: -
CDR3aa: CASSQDIGGSTQHF
CDR3nt: TGCGCCAGCAGCCAAGATATTGGAGGTTCTACCCAGCATTTT

j_gene: TRBJ1-6
abundance: few
v_gene: TRBV7-6
d_gene: -
CDR3aa: CASSLGRTENNSPLHF
CDR3nt: TGTGCCAGCAGCTTAGGGCGGACAGAGAATAATTCACCCCTCCACTTT

j_gene: TRBJ1-1
abundance: -
v_gene: TRBV20-1
d_gene: -
CDR3aa: CSATIGARGLTEAFF
CDR3nt: TGCAGTGCTACAATCGGGGCCCGGGGGTTAACTGAAGCTTTCTTT

j_gene: TRBJ1-2
abundance: -
v_gene: TRBV20-1
d_gene: -
CDR3aa: CSARERRIGYTF
CDR3nt: TGCAGTGCTAGAGAGCGAAGGATTGGCTACACCTTC

j_gene: TRBJ2-1
abundance: -
v_gene: TRBV11-2
d_gene: -
CDR3aa: CASSLDSLNEQFF
CDR3nt: TGTGCCAGCAGCTTAGACTCCCTGAATGAGCAGTTCTTC

j_gene: TRBJ1-2
abundance: -
v_gene: TRBV6-1
d_gene: TRBD1
CDR3aa: CASRPPSGTGGGVYGYTF
CDR3nt: TGTGCCAGCAGGCCCCCTTCCGGGACAGGGGGGGGCGTCTATGGCTACACCTTC

j_gene: TRBJ1-1
abundance: -
v_gene: TRBV10-2
d_gene: TRBD1
CDR3aa: CAILDRLNTEAFF
CDR3nt: TGCGCCATCCTGGACAGGTTAAACACTGAAGCTTTCTTT

j_gene: TRBJ2-7
abundance: few
v_gene: TRBV29-1
d_gene: -
CDR3aa: CSVEDSGLGAEQYF
CDR3nt: TGCAGCGTTGAAGATTCAGGGTTGGGGGCCGAGCAGTACTTC

j_gene: TRBJ1-2
abundance: -
v_gene: TRBV9
d_gene: -
CDR3aa: CASSAQGPANYGYTF
CDR3nt: TGTGCCAGCAGCGCTCAGGGCCCAGCTAACTATGGCTACACCTTC

j_gene: TRBJ1-2
abundance: -
v_gene: TRBV12-3/TRBV12-4
d_gene: -
CDR3aa: CASTPGLPYGYTF
CDR3nt: TGTGCCAGCACTCCGGGCTTACCCTATGGCTACACCTTC